This T cell receptor beta chain appears in the sequencing data of a study of blood T cell repertoires in COVID-19. The CDR3 runs to 18 residues. The V and J ends lost 6 bases and 8 bases, in that order; junction bases with no gene match: 21. Germline V CDR1 and CDR2: LNHNV, YYDKDF (reference sequence). The method was immunoSEQ multiplex PCR; TCRdb's version includes in-frame clones alone and lacks a portion of them. The sample contains roughly 260,000 clones, approximately 89% of which appear only once. Ages ranged from roughly 18 to 100 years, with residence in 20 to 30 US areas. Participants reported their clinical history, and cohort assignment relied on those reports.

The chain employs TRBV15 and TRBJ1-4; 7 bases are a match to TRBD1. Material: PBMCs or T cells enriched from blood (not recorded which). The receptor comes from a woman aged 18-29 years who had recovered from COVID-19. CDR3 sequence reads: CATRGTRDSLKPVEKLFF. In DNA, the CDR3 is TGTGCCACCAGGGGGACCCGGGACAGTTTAAAACCCGTGGAAAAACTGTTTTTT. The full variable domain, its missing parts supplied by reference TRBV15 and TRBJ1-4, is DAMVIQNPRYQVTQFGKPVTLSCSQTLNHNVMYWYQQKSSQAPKLLFHYYDKDFNNEADTPDNFQSRRPNTSFCFLDIRSPGLGDTAMYLCATRGTRDSLKPVEKLFFGSGTQLSVL.